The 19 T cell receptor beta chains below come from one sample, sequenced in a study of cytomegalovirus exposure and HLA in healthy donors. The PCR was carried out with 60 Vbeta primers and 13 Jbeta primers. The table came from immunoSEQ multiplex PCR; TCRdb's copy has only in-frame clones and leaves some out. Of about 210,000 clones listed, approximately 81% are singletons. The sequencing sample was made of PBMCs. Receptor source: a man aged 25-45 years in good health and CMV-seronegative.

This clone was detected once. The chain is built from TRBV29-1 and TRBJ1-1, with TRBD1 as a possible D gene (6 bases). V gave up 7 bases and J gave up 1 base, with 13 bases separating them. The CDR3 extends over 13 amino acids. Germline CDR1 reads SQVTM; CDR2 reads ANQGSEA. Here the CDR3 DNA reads TGCAGCGCTGAGGGGGGACCGAACACTGAAGCTTTCTTT. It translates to CSAEGGPNTEAFF.

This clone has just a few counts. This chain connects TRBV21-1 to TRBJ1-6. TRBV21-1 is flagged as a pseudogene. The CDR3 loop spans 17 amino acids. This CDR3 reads CASSKARGRSYNSPLHF. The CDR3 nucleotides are TGTGCCAGCAGCAAAGCCCGGGGAAGGTCCTATAATTCACCCCTCCACTTT.

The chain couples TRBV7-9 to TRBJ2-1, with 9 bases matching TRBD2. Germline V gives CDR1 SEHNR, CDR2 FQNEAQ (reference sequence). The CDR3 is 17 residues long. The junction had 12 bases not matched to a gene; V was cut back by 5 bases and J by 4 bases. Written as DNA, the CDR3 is TGTGCCAGCAGCCCCCGGGGTAGCGGGGGACCTTACAATGAGCAGTTCTTC. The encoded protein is CASSPRGSGGPYNEQFF.

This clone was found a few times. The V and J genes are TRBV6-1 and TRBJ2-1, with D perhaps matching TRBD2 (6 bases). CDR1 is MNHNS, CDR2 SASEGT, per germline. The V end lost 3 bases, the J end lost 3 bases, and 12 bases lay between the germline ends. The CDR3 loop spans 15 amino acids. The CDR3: CASSEGGARYNEQFF. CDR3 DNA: TGTGCCAGCAGTGAGGGCGGGGCCCGCTACAATGAGCAGTTCTTC.

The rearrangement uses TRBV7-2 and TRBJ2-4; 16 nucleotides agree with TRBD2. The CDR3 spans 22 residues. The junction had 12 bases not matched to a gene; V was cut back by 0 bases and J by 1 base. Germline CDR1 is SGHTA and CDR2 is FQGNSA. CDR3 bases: TGTGCCAGCAGCTTAGCCTCGGGACTAGCGGGGGGGTTTGGACCCGCCAAAAACATTCAGTACTTC. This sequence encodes CASSLASGLAGGFGPAKNIQYF.

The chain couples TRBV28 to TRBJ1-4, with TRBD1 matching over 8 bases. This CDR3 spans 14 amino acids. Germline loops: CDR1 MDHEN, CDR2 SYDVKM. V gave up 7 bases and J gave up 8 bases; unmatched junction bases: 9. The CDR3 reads CASKPGQVYEKLFF. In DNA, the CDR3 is TGTGCCAGCAAACCGGGACAGGTCTACGAAAAACTGTTTTTT.

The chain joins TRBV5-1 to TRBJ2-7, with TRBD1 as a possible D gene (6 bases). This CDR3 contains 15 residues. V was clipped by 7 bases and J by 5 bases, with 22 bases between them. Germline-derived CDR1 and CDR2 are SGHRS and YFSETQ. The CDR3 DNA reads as TGCGCCAGCCGTCCTTTGCTAACAGGGTCCCACGAGCAGTACTTC. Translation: CASRPLLTGSHEQYF.

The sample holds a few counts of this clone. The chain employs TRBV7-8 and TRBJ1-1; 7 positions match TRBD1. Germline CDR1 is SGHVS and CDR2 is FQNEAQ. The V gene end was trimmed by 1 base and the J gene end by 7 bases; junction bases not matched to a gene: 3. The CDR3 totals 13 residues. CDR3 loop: CASSLVGGNEAFF. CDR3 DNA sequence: TGTGCCAGCAGCTTAGTAGGGGGCAATGAAGCTTTCTTT.

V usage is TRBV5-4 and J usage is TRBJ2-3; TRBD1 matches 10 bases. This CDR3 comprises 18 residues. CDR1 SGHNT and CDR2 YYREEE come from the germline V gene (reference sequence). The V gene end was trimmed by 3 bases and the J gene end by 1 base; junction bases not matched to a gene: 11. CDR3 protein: CASSSPFTGTGGTDTQYF. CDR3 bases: TGTGCCAGCAGCTCCCCTTTCACCGGGACAGGGGGCACAGATACGCAGTATTTT. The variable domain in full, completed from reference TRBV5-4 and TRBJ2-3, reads ETGVTQSPTHLIKTRGQQVTLRCSSQSGHNTVSWYQQALGQGPQFIFQYYREEENGRGNFPPRFSGLQFPNYSSELNVNALELDDSALYLCASSSPFTGTGGTDTQYFGPGTRLTVL.

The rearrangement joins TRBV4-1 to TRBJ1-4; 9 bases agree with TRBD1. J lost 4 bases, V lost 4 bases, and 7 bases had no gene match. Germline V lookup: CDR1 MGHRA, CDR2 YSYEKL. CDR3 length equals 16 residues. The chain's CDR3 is CASSRSPGQGNEKLFF. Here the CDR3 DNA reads TGCGCCAGCAGCCGAAGCCCGGGACAGGGTAATGAAAAACTGTTTTTT.

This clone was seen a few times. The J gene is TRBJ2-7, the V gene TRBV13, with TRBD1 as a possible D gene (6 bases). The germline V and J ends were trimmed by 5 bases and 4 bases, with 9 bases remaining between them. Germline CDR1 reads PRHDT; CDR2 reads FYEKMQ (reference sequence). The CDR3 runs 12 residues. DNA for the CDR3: TGTGCCAGCAGCCCCCAGGGGTACGAGCAGTACTTC. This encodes CASSPQGYEQYF.

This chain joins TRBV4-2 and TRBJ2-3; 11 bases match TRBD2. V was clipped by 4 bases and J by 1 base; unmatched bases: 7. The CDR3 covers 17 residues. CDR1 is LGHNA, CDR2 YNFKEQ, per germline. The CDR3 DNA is TGTGCCAGCAGCCCTAATAGCGGGGGGGATGGCACAGATACGCAGTATTTT. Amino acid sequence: CASSPNSGGDGTDTQYF.

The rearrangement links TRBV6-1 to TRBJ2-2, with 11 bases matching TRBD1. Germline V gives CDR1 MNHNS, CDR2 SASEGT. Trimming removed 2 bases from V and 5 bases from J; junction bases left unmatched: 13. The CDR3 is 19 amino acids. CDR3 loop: CASSERGGTGGRWTGELFF. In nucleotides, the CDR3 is TGTGCCAGCAGTGAAAGGGGCGGGACAGGGGGTCGATGGACCGGGGAGCTGTTTTTT.

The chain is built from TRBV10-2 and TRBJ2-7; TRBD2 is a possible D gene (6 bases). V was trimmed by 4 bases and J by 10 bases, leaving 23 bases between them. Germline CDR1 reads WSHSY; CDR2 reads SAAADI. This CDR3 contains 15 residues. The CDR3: CASSAGLATSYGQYF. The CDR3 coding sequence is TGCGCCAGCAGTGCCGGGCTAGCGACTTCCTACGGCCAGTACTTC.

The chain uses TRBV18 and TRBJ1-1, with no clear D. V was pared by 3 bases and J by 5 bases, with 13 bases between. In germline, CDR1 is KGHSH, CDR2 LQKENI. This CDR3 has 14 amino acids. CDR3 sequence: CASSPGRVETEAFF. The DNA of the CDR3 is TGTGCCAGCTCACCCGGGAGGGTAGAAACTGAAGCTTTCTTT.

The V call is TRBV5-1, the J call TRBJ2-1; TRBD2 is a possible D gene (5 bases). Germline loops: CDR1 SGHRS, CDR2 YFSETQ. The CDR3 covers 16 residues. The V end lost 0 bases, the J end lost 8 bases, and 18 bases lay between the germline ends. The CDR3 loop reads CASSLGRVVPMDEQFF. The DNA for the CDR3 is TGCGCCAGCAGCTTGGGGCGGGTAGTACCTATGGATGAGCAGTTCTTC.

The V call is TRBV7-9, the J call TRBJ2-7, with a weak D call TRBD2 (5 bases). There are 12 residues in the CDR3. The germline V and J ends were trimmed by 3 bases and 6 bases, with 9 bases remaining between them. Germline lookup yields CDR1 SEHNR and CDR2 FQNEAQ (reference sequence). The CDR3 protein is CASSFGEGEQYF. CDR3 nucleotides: TGTGCCAGCAGCTTTGGAGAGGGCGAGCAGTACTTC.

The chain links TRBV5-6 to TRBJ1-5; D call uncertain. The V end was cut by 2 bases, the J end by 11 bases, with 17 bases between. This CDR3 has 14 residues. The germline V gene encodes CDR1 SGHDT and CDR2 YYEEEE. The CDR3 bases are TGTGCCAGCAGCTTCGACGGGGATCGGCTAGCCCAGCATTTT. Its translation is CASSFDGDRLAQHF.

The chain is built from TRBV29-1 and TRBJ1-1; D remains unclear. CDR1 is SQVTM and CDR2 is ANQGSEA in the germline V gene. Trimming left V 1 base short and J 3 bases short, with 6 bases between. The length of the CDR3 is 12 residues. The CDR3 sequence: CSVEVRDTEAFF. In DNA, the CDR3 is TGCAGCGTTGAAGTCCGGGACACTGAAGCTTTCTTT.